These 9 T cell receptor beta chains originate from one sample sequenced in a study of T-cell memory formation after mild COVID-19. TCRdb fed the 5' RACE reads into MiXCR, producing one record per CDR3 protein. Of 250,000 to 350,000 distinct CDR3 sequences in the sample, roughly 16% were seen once. The sample comprised PBMCs or a T cell subset sorted from them (not recorded which). The receptors derive from a man between 18 and 35 years old who had mild COVID-19 (a few samples of this study predate the infection). Cell type and time point are not known.

The rearrangement uses TRBV11-2 and TRBJ1-2; the D is unclear. Germline CDR1 reads SGHAT; CDR2 reads FQNNGV. The ends were cut back, 1 base at V and 4 bases at J, with 7 bases in the middle. This CDR3 has 13 residues. This CDR3 is CASSLVPSYGYTF. The CDR3 DNA reads TGTGCCAGCAGCTTAGTCCCTTCCTATGGCTACACCTTC.

This clonotype was seen a handful of times. V and J are TRBV5-1 and TRBJ2-7; D unclear. This CDR3 has 14 residues. V was shortened by 2 bases and J by 0 bases, with 9 bases between the two germline ends. Germline CDR1 and CDR2: SGHRS and YFSETQ. The CDR3 reads CASSLQISSYEQYF. The CDR3 nucleotides are TGCGCCAGCAGCTTACAGATCAGCTCCTACGAGCAGTACTTC.

The chain carries TRBV6-2 or TRBV6-3 and TRBJ2-1; maybe TRBD2 (5 bases). The CDR3 consists of 12 residues. The germline V and J ends were trimmed by 7 bases and 6 bases, with 10 bases remaining between them. Germline V CDR1 and CDR2: MNHEY, SVGEGT. CDR3 nucleotides: TGTGCCAGCATTACCGCGGGCAATGAGCAGTTCTTC. It encodes CASITAGNEQFF.

This clonotype was observed a handful of times. The chain combines TRBV12-3 or TRBV12-4 with TRBJ2-7; 8 bases map to TRBD1. V gave up 7 bases and J gave up 1 base; unmatched junction bases: 6. CDR3 size: 14 residues. The DNA of the CDR3 is TGTGCCAGCACCCAGACAGGGGCTTCCTACGAGCAGTACTTC. Residues: CASTQTGASYEQYF.

This chain connects TRBV18 to TRBJ2-7; 8 bases match TRBD2. This CDR3 contains 14 residues. The V segment lost 3 bases and the J segment 5 bases; nucleotides outside the gene matches: 6. Germline V CDR1 and CDR2: KGHSH, LQKENI. CDR3 coding DNA: TGTGCCAGCTCACCGGGCAGCGGGGGCAACGAGCAGTACTTC. Protein product: CASSPGSGGNEQYF.

This clonotype was observed a few times. This chain connects TRBV6-2 or TRBV6-3 to TRBJ2-7; 7 nucleotides line up with TRBD1. Per the germline V gene, CDR1 is MNHEY and CDR2 is SVGEGT. The CDR3 runs 15 residues. The V gene end was trimmed by 1 base and the J gene end by 2 bases; junction bases not matched to a gene: 5. The CDR3 region is CASSYFRGGPYEQYF. The CDR3 DNA follows: TGTGCCAGCAGTTACTTTAGAGGGGGCCCCTACGAGCAGTACTTC.

This clonotype appeared a few times. The chain couples TRBV15 to TRBJ2-5, with 7 bases matching TRBD2. The CDR3 sequence is 16 residues long. The germline V gene has CDR1 LNHNV and CDR2 YYDKDF (reference sequence). V trimming: 0 bases; J trimming: 5 bases; junction bases outside the gene matches: 9. For the CDR3, the DNA is TGTGCCACCAGCAGAGATAAGCCAGGCGGGGGTGAGACCCAGTACTTC. Translation: CATSRDKPGGGETQYF.

The gene calls are TRBV4-3 and TRBJ2-5; D uncertain. This CDR3 comprises 13 residues. The V gene lost 5 bases and the J gene lost 5 bases, with 12 bases spanning the gap. Germline CDR1 and CDR2: LGHNA and YSLEER. The CDR3 reads CASSNHFEETQYF. The CDR3 DNA follows: TGCGCCAGCAGCAACCACTTTGAGGAGACCCAGTACTTC.

A few counts support this clonotype. The rearrangement joins TRBV20-1 to TRBJ2-6, with D perhaps TRBD2 (5 bases). The CDR3 is 14 residues long. V dropped 3 bases and J dropped 1 base, with 7 bases sitting between them. Germline V gene lookup returns CDR1 DFQATT and CDR2 SNEGSKA (reference sequence). CDR3 nucleotide sequence: TGCAGTGCTAGGTGGGAGTCTGGGGCCAACGTCCTGACTTTC. This codes for CSARWESGANVLTF.